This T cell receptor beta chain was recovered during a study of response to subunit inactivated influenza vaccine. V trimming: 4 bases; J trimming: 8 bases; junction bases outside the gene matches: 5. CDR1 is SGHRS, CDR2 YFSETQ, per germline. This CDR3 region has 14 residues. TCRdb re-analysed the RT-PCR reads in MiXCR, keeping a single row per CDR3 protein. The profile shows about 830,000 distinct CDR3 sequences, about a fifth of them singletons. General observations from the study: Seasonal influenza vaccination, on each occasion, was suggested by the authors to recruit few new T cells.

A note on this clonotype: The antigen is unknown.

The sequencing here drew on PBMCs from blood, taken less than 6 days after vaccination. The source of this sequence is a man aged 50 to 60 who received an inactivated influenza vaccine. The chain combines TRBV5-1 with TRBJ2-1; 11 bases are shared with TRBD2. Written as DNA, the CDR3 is TGCGCCAGCAGCCGTGGGACTAGCGGCGATGAGCAGTTCTTC. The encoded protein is CASSRGTSGDEQFF.